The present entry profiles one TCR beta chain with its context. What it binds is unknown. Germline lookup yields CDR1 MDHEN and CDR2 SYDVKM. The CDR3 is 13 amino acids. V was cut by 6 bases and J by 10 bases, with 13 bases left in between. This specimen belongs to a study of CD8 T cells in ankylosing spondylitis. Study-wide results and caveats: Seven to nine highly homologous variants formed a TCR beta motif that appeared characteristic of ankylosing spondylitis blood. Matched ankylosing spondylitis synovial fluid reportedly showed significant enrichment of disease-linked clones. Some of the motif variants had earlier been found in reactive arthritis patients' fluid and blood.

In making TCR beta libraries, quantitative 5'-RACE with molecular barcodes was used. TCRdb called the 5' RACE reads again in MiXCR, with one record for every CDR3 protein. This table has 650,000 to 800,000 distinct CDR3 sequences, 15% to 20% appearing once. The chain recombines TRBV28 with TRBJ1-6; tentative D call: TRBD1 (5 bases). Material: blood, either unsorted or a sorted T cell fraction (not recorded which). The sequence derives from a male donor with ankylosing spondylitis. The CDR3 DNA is TGTGCCAGCAGCGGGACCTCGGTCTCACCCCTCCACTTT. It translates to CASSGTSVSPLHF.